One sample yielded the 27 T cell receptor beta chains listed below, sequenced in a study of tumor and adjacent non-tumor tissue in lung cancer. This sample's RNA came from whole unsorted tissue. TCRbeta libraries were built with three rounds of nested PCR, modified from ARM-PCR. TCRdb reprocessed the multiplex PCR reads with MiXCR, giving one entry per CDR3 protein. The sample lists under 150,000 distinct CDR3 sequences; around two thirds were seen once. Input material: lung tumor tissue. Receptors were obtained from a man between 60 and 70 years old with small cell lung cancer.

V and J are TRBV28 and TRBJ2-1; TRBD1 matches 12 bases. Unmatched junction bases numbered 16, after V lost 7 bases and J lost 12 bases. Germline assignment: CDR1 MDHEN and CDR2 SYDVKM. The length of the CDR3 is 16 residues. CDR3 DNA sequence: TGTGCCAGCAATCCGCCAACAGGGACAGGGGGCGAGGCGCAGTTCTTC. It translates to CASNPPTGTGGEAQFF.

This clonotype occurred a few times. The CDR3 region has the DNA TGCAGTGCTAGAGACGTCAGCGGAGGACAGACCCAGTACTTC. This encodes CSARDVSGGQTQYF. The chain has TRBV20-1 and TRBJ2-5; weak D call: TRBD2 (5 bases). CDR1 is DFQATT, CDR2 SNEGSKA, per germline (reference sequence). The V end was cut by 0 bases, the J end by 6 bases, with 14 bases between. This CDR3 comprises 14 residues.

Points on this clonotype: It is likely a read error, because the conserved phenylalanine at the end of the CDR3 is missing. This chain uses TRBV20-1 with TRBJ2-1, with TRBD2 as a possible D gene (6 bases). This CDR3 has 16 residues. In germline, CDR1 is DFQATT, CDR2 SNEGSKA (reference sequence). CDR3 DNA sequence: TGCAGTGCTAGAGTCCAGAGAGGCGGGACCTACGATGAGCAGTTCATC. As protein: CSARVQRGGTYDEQFI.

About this clonotype: A read error is likely, as this CDR3 ends without the conserved phenylalanine or tryptophan. This chain links TRBV6-5 with TRBJ2-5; 7 positions agree with TRBD2. The CDR3 consists of 15 residues. The ends lost 5 bases at V and 3 bases at J; junction bases unmatched: 9. The germline gives CDR1 MNHEY, CDR2 SVGAGI. CDR3 amino acids: CASSPLAVIKETQYL. In DNA, the CDR3 is TGTGCCAGCAGTCCTCTAGCGGTAATCAAAGAGACCCAGTACTTG.

With respect to this clonotype: One end of the junction is discordant with germline, which a read error may explain. The chain carries TRBV29-1 and TRBJ1-2; 7 nucleotides match TRBD1. This CDR3 contains 13 residues. The germline CDR1 and CDR2 sequences are SQVTM and ANQGSEA. The chain's CDR3 is CSVKFTGDHGHTF. The CDR3 DNA reads as TGCAGCGTTAAATTTACAGGGGATCATGGCCACACGTTC.

This chain uses TRBV20-1 with TRBJ2-1, with 7 bases matching TRBD2. CDR3 size: 14 residues. Germline assignment: CDR1 DFQATT and CDR2 SNEGSKA (reference sequence). Germline trimming cut 3 bases from V and 7 bases from J; bases unmatched to any gene: 9. CDR3 in DNA: TGCAGTGCTAGTAGTCTAGCGGCTTGGAATGAGCAGTTCTTC. Its translation: CSASSLAAWNEQFF.

The chain links TRBV20-1 to TRBJ2-1, with TRBD2 matching over 14 bases. The germline gives CDR1 DFQATT, CDR2 SNEGSKA (reference sequence). Losses at the gene ends were 6 bases for V and 0 bases for J; bases not matched to a gene: 7. The CDR3 contains 17 residues. DNA for the CDR3: TGCAGTGCCCTGATCGGGACTAGCGGGAGCTCCTACAATGAGCAGTTCTTC. Encoded protein: CSALIGTSGSSYNEQFF.

A note on this clonotype: This may be a read error, as it is one base from a much larger clone. The chain uses TRBV4-1 and TRBJ2-1, with a possible D match to TRBD2 (6 bases). Germline CDR1 and CDR2: MGHRA and YSYEKL. The CDR3 length is 17 residues. As DNA, the CDR3 is TGCGCCAGAAGCCAAGAAGGGGCCGGTGGGGGGTACAATGAGCAGTTCTTC. This encodes CARSQEGAGGGYNEQFF.

About this clonotype itself: A much more abundant neighbour one base away suggests this may be a read error. CDR3 DNA: TGCAGTGCTCCCCGGGACAATTATGGTGTGCAGTTCTTC. Amino acid sequence: CSAPRDNYGVQFF. The V and J genes are TRBV20-1 and TRBJ2-1; weak D call: TRBD1 (6 bases). V shed 5 bases and J shed 12 bases, with 20 bases lying between them. CDR3 length equals 13 residues. The V gene's germline CDR1 is DFQATT and CDR2 SNEGSKA (reference sequence).

This clonotype was observed at least ten times. J is TRBJ2-3 and V is TRBV29-1; TRBD2 aligns across 9 bases. Per the germline V gene, CDR1 is SQVTM and CDR2 is ANQGSEA. The V gene end was trimmed by 7 bases and the J gene end by 4 bases; junction bases not matched to a gene: 9. This CDR3 contains 14 residues. The CDR3 DNA sequence: TGCAGCGGAGTTTATAGCGGGAGCTCAGATACGCAGTATTTT. It specifies CSGVYSGSSDTQYF.

Comments on this clonotype: A read error may explain this, as a much larger clone is one base away. This chain uses TRBV4-2 with TRBJ1-2, with 8 bases identical to TRBD1. Germline V lookup: CDR1 LGHNA, CDR2 YNFKEQ. The CDR3 has 12 amino acids. The CDR3 DNA reads as TGTACCAGCAGCCAGGGGGCCGGGGGCTACACCTTC. It yields the protein CTSSQGAGGYTF.

About this clonotype: This clone may be a read error of a much larger clone one base away. The CDR3: CNVPGRLLKETQYF. CDR3 sequence (DNA): TGCAATGTCCCGGGACGATTGTTGAAAGAGACCCAGTACTTC. The genes are TRBV20-1 and TRBJ2-5; D is tentatively TRBD1 or TRBD2 (5 bases each). Germline CDR1 reads DFQATT; CDR2 reads SNEGSKA (reference sequence). The CDR3 extends over 14 amino acids.

With respect to this clonotype: One junction end disagrees with the germline gene, perhaps due to a read error. CDR3 region: CTSSLSGTGGEQPQHF. The CDR3 nucleotides are TGTACCAGCAGTTTATCAGGGACAGGGGGAGAACAGCCCCAGCATTTT. V gene TRBV28 combines with J gene TRBJ1-5; TRBD1 aligns across 11 bases. CDR3 length: 16 residues. The V gene's germline CDR1 is MDHEN and CDR2 SYDVKM.

As regards this clonotype: Relative to the germline gene, one junction end is altered; a read error may explain this. The chain combines TRBV20-1 with TRBJ2-7, with D possibly being TRBD1 (6 bases). There are 14 residues in the CDR3. Germline V gives CDR1 DFQATT, CDR2 SNEGSKA (reference sequence). The CDR3 sequence is CSARDRDMDYEQYF. CDR3 in DNA: TGCAGCGCTAGAGATCGGGACATGGACTACGAGCAGTACTTC.

For this clonotype: A read error may account for a junction end that differs from germline. This chain connects TRBV7-9 to TRBJ2-2; D is possibly TRBD1 (5 bases). The CDR3 totals 15 residues. CDR1 and CDR2 from the germline V gene are SEHNR and FQNEAQ (reference sequence). CDR3 bases: TGTGCCAGCAGCTGGACAAGCGCGAAGACCGGGGAGCTGTTTTTT. Translation: CASSWTSAKTGELFF.

The table lists this clonotype with a count of one. Because the CDR3 is missing its conserved closing phenylalanine or tryptophan, this is likely a read error. CDR3 nucleotides: TGTGCCAGCAGCCTATCGGACAGGGACGTCCATGAGCAGTTCTTG. Translation gives CASSLSDRDVHEQFL. The chain recombines TRBV6-5 with TRBJ2-1; 8 bases match TRBD1. The CDR3 totals 15 residues. Trimming took 6 bases from V and 8 from J; bases not matched to a gene: 12. CDR1 and CDR2 (germline): MNHEY, SVGAGI.

With regard to this clonotype: It may be a read error: a sequence one base away is much more abundant. The gene calls are TRBV5-5 and TRBJ2-7, with D possibly being TRBD1 (7 bases). With 0 bases removed from V and 9 bases from J, the gap between germline ends came to 10 bases. The length of the CDR3 is 12 residues. Germline V CDR1 and CDR2: SGHKS, YYEKEE (reference sequence). The CDR3, as DNA: TGTGCCAGCAGCTTGGCGGGGGACAGGCAGTACGTC. As protein: CASSLAGDRQYV.

Points on this clonotype: A much larger clone differs from this one at a single base, so this may be a read error. The chain has TRBV29-1 and TRBJ2-6; D perhaps matches TRBD1 (5 bases). The CDR3 spans 12 residues. Germline values: CDR1 SQVTM, CDR2 ANQGSEA. CDR3 in DNA: TGCGGGGCTACCTCTGGGGCCAACGTCCTGACTTTC. Translating it yields CGATSGANVLTF.

CDR3: CASSRTVNNEQYF. In DNA, the CDR3 is TGTGCCAGCAGCCGGACAGTGAACAACGAGCAGTACTTC. The chain couples TRBV5-6 to TRBJ2-7, with D possibly being TRBD1 (6 bases). Germline CDR1 is SGHDT and CDR2 is YYEEEE. The ends were cut back, 4 bases at V and 5 bases at J, with 13 bases in the middle. There are 13 residues in the CDR3.

Regarding this clonotype: This may come from a read error, since a much larger clone is one base off. The chain links TRBV29-1 to TRBJ2-5, with TRBD2 matching over 9 bases. The CDR3 sequence is 15 residues long. Germline lookup yields CDR1 SQVTM and CDR2 ANQGSEA. CDR3 sequence: CSVYPLAGAQETHYF. DNA of the CDR3: TGCAGCGTTTACCCTTTAGCGGGGGCCCAAGAGACCCACTACTTC. Filled out from reference TRBV29-1 and TRBJ2-5, the complete variable domain reads SAVISQKPSRDICQRGTSLTIQCQVDSQVTMMFWYRQQPGQSLTLIATANQGSEATYESGFVIDKFPISRPNLTFSTLTVSNMSPEDSSIYLCSVYPLAGAQETHYFGPGTRLLVL.

Concerning this clonotype: Mismatch with germline at one junction end may stem from a read error. The rearrangement uses TRBV29-1 and TRBJ2-1, with 10 positions matching TRBD2. Germline V gives CDR1 SQVTM, CDR2 ANQGSEA. The CDR3 runs to 15 residues. CDR3 region: CSVGLARVSSNDQFF. The CDR3 DNA sequence: TGCAGCGTGGGACTAGCGAGAGTTTCGTCCAATGATCAGTTCTTC.

This clonotype was seen more than once but under ten times. The V call is TRBV20-1, the J call TRBJ2-1; D not certain. V was clipped by 4 bases and J by 10 bases, with 14 bases between them. This CDR3 region has 12 residues. CDR1 is DFQATT, CDR2 SNEGSKA, per germline (reference sequence). CDR3 nucleotides: TGCAGTGCTACACCTGGCCTCGGGGAGCAGTTCTTC. Translation gives CSATPGLGEQFF.

On this clonotype: The CDR3 does not end in the conserved phenylalanine or tryptophan, so this is likely a read error. The DNA is left out, because the CDR3 cannot be placed on it with certainty; the CDR3 is given as TCRdb lists it. The gene calls are TRBV11-2 and TRBJ2-7; the tabulated D call, TRBD1, remains unverified against the DNA. The germline V gene encodes CDR1 SGHAT and CDR2 FQNNGV. Inclusive of both ends, the CDR3 amounts to 15 amino acids. This CDR3 reads CASSTVGTGGYEEYL.

The chain couples TRBV20-1 to TRBJ2-2, with D tentatively TRBD2 (6 bases). The CDR3 sequence is 14 residues long. V was clipped by 4 bases and J by 4 bases, with 13 bases between them. Germline-derived CDR1 and CDR2 are DFQATT and SNEGSKA (reference sequence). CDR3 amino acids: CSAKDYTITGELFF. The CDR3 nucleotides read TGCAGTGCTAAGGACTACACGATCACCGGGGAGCTGTTTTTT.

This clonotype was seen more than once but under ten times. The chain carries TRBV20-1 and TRBJ2-1; TRBD1 matches at 7 bases. The V segment lost 0 bases and the J segment 7 bases; nucleotides outside the gene matches: 12. Germline V gene lookup returns CDR1 DFQATT and CDR2 SNEGSKA (reference sequence). The CDR3 extends over 16 amino acids. The chain's CDR3 is CSARDPRTGTANEQFF. The DNA of the CDR3 is TGCAGTGCTAGAGATCCAAGAACCGGGACAGCGAATGAGCAGTTCTTC.

On this clonotype: Relative to the germline gene, one junction end is altered; a read error may explain this. V is TRBV11-1 and J is TRBJ2-7, with D possibly matching TRBD1 (5 bases). The CDR3 has 14 amino acids. Per germline, CDR1 SGHAT and CDR2 FQDESV (reference sequence). This chain's CDR3 is CASSLSQGSYEEYF. The DNA of the CDR3 is TGTGCCAGCAGCTTAAGTCAGGGATCCTACGAGGAGTACTTC.

On this clonotype: One base away lies a much larger clone, so this may be a sequencing read error. This chain joins TRBV20-1 and TRBJ2-3; TRBD2 aligns across 7 bases. The CDR3 loop spans 18 amino acids. The germline V gene encodes CDR1 DFQATT and CDR2 SNEGSKA (reference sequence). The CDR3 loop reads CSAINGLGNGGGEDMQYF. The CDR3 DNA reads as TGCAGTGCTATCAACGGACTCGGAAATGGGGGGGGAGAGGATATGCAGTATTTT.